This T cell receptor beta chain was identified during a study of T cell responses to AZD1222 COVID-19 vaccine. Profiling relied on immunoSEQ multiplex PCR, and the TCRdb table lists in-frame clones only, not all of them. The repertoire includes some 150,000 clones, 85% to 95% of them detected once, and 0.85% to 0.95% sits in the top ten. Points from the study as a whole: Regions left unmutated in variants are reportedly the target of nearly half of spike-specific TCRs. Seropositivity was recorded at baseline in only five to seven AZD1222 recipients.

The CDR3 runs 15 residues. Trimming stripped 0 bases from V and 1 base from J, with 10 bases between. Germline V lookup: CDR1 SGHTS, CDR2 YDEGEE. On this clone itself: No antigen is known for it.

The material sequenced was peripheral blood, taken on day 0 of MenACWY control vaccination. The gene calls are TRBV5-8 and TRBJ1-1; D possibly corresponds to TRBD1 (6 bases). This sequence originates from an adult in good health. The CDR3 DNA reads TGTGCCAGCAGCTTGGGACAGGTGGAGAACACTGAAGCTTTCTTT. It specifies CASSLGQVENTEAFF.